This T cell receptor beta chain was found in a study of cytomegalovirus exposure and HLA in healthy donors. Study outcomes and limitations: In an earlier analysis, in roughly 580 donors, most V segments appeared productive either ~90% or ~30% of the time. Most subjects' HLA-A and HLA-B alleles were reportedly predicted from TCR beta sequences.

This clone was seen a handful of times. Antigen: not known. CDR1 GTSNPN and CDR2 SVGIG come from the germline V gene (reference sequence). CDR3 length equals 12 residues. After removal of 8 bases from V and 7 bases from J, the junction contained 5 bases not matched to a gene. PCR was performed using 60 Vbeta and 13 Jbeta primers. This table comes from immunoSEQ multiplex PCR, and its TCRdb copy is limited to in-frame clones, with some not included. Among approximately 110,000 clones, roughly 63% were seen once, and the ten largest hold 5.4%. Sequencing used PBMCs. The chain employs TRBV30 and TRBJ1-6; 7 positions match TRBD1. The source of this sequence is a woman aged 65 to 85 in good health and CMV-seropositive. CDR3 nucleotide sequence: TGTGCCCTCAGGGGGAACAATTCACCCCTCCACTTT. This codes for CALRGNNSPLHF.